This T cell receptor beta chain was sequenced for a study of cytomegalovirus exposure and HLA in healthy donors (dated by TCRdb to 2017 to 2019). Study-level background: An earlier analysis of some 500 of the donors reported approximately 270 Gb of sequence data and 117 million unique TCR beta sequences from about 179 million T cells. An early release that covered fewer than 800 HLA-typed donors contained about 300 gigabases of sequencing data and 65 million to 100 million unique TCR sequences. Of the roughly 400 genotyped donors, approximately 80% fell in the genetic ancestry cluster associated with self-reported Caucasian donors. The study was designed to test whether signatures of past pathogen exposure could be identified by cataloging public T cell receptors. The T cell repertoires of 666 subjects were profiled by immunosequencing and related to cytomegalovirus serostatus. In addition to the first cohort of 666 subjects, a separate validation cohort of about 120 different subjects was used. To predict cytomegalovirus infection status, the study brought together high-throughput TCR immunosequencing, statistical association of individual TCRs with disease status, and machine learning. In a later analysis, previously published TCR beta repertoires from 670 or so donors were re-analyzed and high-resolution HLA genotyping was added so that TCR occurrence patterns could be studied. The later analysis used no new phenotypic data to find candidate immune exposures, relying instead on TCR beta sequences and their occurrence across donors. An earlier analysis of some 500 of the donors used high-throughput TCR beta sequencing to judge whether each TCR beta V gene segment behaved as functional or pseudogenic. Donor age, sex, ethnicity and CMV serostatus were compiled together with the repertoire data. A later genetic analysis used genome-wide SNP genotypes for about 65% of the roughly 670 donors, treating that subset as a discovery cohort. All discovery cohort repertoires had been generated using a single sequencing platform. Class I and class II HLA loci were covered by the typing at four-digit resolution. The number of donors typed differed by locus, with about 629-640 for A, B, C, DRB1 and DQB1, around 500 for DQA1, 600 to 610 for DPA1, and around 450 for DPB1. Because of strong linkage in the cohort, roughly five DR-DQ haplotypes were treated as single units for association and clustering. Among roughly 400 genotyped donors of the cohort, an average of around 220,000 unique TCR beta nucleotide sequences was sequenced per donor, of which about 18% were non-productive. The investigation overall reported the following: Because counts were too low, some 16 rarely observed V segments, including chromosome 9 orphons, were excluded from the earlier analysis of 587 of the donors. A total of roughly 160 TCR beta chains were listed by the study as associated with cytomegalovirus. The classifier was reported to diagnose cytomegalovirus status with high specificity and sensitivity in both the original and validation cohorts. The sequencing pipeline was judged likely to have produced a cluster of highly shared sequence variants as a technical artifact. HLA typing was unavailable for some donors at each locus, so association tests used only the typed subset. According to a later analysis, most CMV-associated TCR beta chains appeared to be HLA-restricted, and the HLA associations seemed to be driven largely by CMV exposure. Most TCR sequences were observed very rarely across donors, whereas some public TCRs were present in many individuals. Presence/absence analyses assumed roughly uniform sequencing depth across donors, an assumption that may not hold. CMV serostatus was the only immune exposure information available for the cohort. Compared with equally common non-associated chains, HLA-associated TCR beta chains in a later analysis were more clonally expanded and had lower generation probabilities. In a later analysis, TCR association rates were found to vary across HLA loci, with the most associated TCRs seen for DRB1 alleles and the fewest for HLA-C alleles. Linkage disequilibrium might explain the correlated functional status among segregating V segments, but an unknown experimental factor could not be ruled out. In an earlier analysis of 500 to 650 of the donors, most TCR beta V segments appeared in productive rearrangements about 87% or about 30% of the time, broadly matching IMGT annotations. A later analysis associated around 16,000 TCR beta sequences with specific HLA alleles at a false discovery rate of 0.05. In a later analysis, several top co-occurrence clusters were reported to appear linked to parvovirus B19, influenza, CMV and Epstein-Barr virus. In vitro tests confirmed that a few of the cytomegalovirus-associated TCR beta chains recognize cytomegalovirus antigens. The authors suggested that the approach could potentially be generalized to other disease states and immunological phenotypes. According to a later genetic analysis, donors in an Asian-associated ancestry cluster had fewer N-insertions in productive TCRs than the approximately 670-donor mean. A later genetic analysis associated a missense DCLRE1C variant with V-gene and J-gene trimming of TCR beta chains, and an independent cohort replicated the association. A further reported finding was that TCR beta sequences accurately predicted the HLA-A and HLA-B alleles for most subjects in the first cohort. Strong co-occurrence of HLA alleles, especially DR and DQ, made assigning TCR associations to individual alleles difficult. Some IMGT-functional V segments, including TRBV6-2 and TRBV6-3, could not be distinguished by the 87-base-pair reads and were therefore excluded. In this cohort, only TCR beta chains were sequenced, and detectable features were limited by the absence of alpha or paired-chain data.

In total, approximately 610 healthy bone marrow donors made up the cohort. At the time of sampling, every cohort member was nominally healthy, though immune exposures that went unrecorded were likely present. The donor was CMV seronegative and was included in the group of under 450 seronegative cohort members. A peripheral blood sample was provided by each donor, and peripheral blood mononuclear cells were used for TCR beta sequencing. Genomic DNA extraction from the blood cell samples was performed with the Qiagen DNeasy Blood Extraction Kit. This clone has only one observation. The specificity of this receptor is unknown. Base qualities are missing; no much larger clone stands one base away. Libraries were built with the immunoSEQ multiplex PCR assay. For the multiplex PCR, a mixture combining 60 forward primers for TCR Vbeta segments and 13 reverse primers for TCR Jbeta segments was used. The CDR3 region of rearranged TCR beta genes was amplified from genomic DNA with a multiplex PCR assay. The Illumina HiSeq System was used to sequence the amplified TCR beta libraries as 87-base-pair reads. The paper's processing steps were these. A later analysis counted about 80 million unique TCR beta chains across the 550 to 750 repertoires, and roughly 9.9 million of these chains were shared by at least two donors. Raw reads were error-corrected and collapsed into unique sequences by a nearest-neighbor algorithm in which closely related sequences were merged to remove PCR and sequencing errors. To assign V, D and J gene segments, CDR3 sequences were aligned to IMGT reference sequences. For a sequence to be retained, a match of at least six nucleotides was required to both a V gene segment and a J gene segment. A rearrangement was called productive if the CDR3 had no stop codons and remained in frame with V and J, and every other rearrangement was called non-productive. Following IMGT convention, CDR3 was defined as the stretch from the second conserved V-encoded cysteine to the conserved J-encoded phenylalanine. In an earlier analysis of approximately 590 of the donors, sequences lacking an unambiguous match to a single V gene segment were excluded. In an earlier analysis of about 590 of the donors, a V segment was called functional when productive rearrangements were above 56.7%, and segregating when the standard deviation between donors exceeded 5%. A statistical classification framework was built to diagnose cytomegalovirus status from the catalog of TCR beta chain sequences. In a later analysis, TCR nucleotide sequences were compared against IMGT/GENE-DB human TR gene sequences so that V and J genes could be assigned. The TCRdist pipeline was used in a later analysis to assign CDR3 sequences and most-parsimonious VDJ recombination scenarios. In a later analysis, every TCR beta chain was defined by the combination of its CDR3 amino acid sequence and its V-gene family, and reads without a unique V-gene family were dropped. A later analysis removed 550 to 700 highly shared, low-generation-probability nucleotide sequences to deal with suspected cross-contamination and a sequencing artifact. For each public chain, a later analysis derived a clonal expansion index from normalized ranks of inferred template counts within each repertoire. In a later analysis, generation probabilities were computed with a VDJ recombination model fitted to out-of-frame rearrangements, and the resulting probabilities were checked against IGoR. In a later analysis, TCR-TCR, TCR-HLA and TCR-CMV co-occurrence was scored with hypergeometric tests, and a repertoire-size bias correction was applied to TCR pairs. A later analysis estimated false discovery rates by permuting HLA or CMV assignments 20 times. In a later analysis, co-occurring TCRs were grouped using DBSCAN, and TCRdist sequence similarity was added for clustering within HLA-allele-positive subsets. Repertoires with fewer than 30,000 or more than 120,000 public chains were left out of co-occurrence clustering, as were several repertoires with anomalous nucleotide sharing. Sourced from immuneACCESS, this table was stored by TCRdb with only in-frame sequences that have V and J called. A share of the clones is absent; for the studies checked, an unresolved V gene accounts for under half, and the remainder has no known explanation. That table is the source of V, J and clone size, and D and trimming were worked out from the DNA. The sample table records approximately 100,000 clones; about 79% of these occur just once. Of the sample, less than 1.5% falls within the top ten clones.

CDR1 and CDR2, looked up from the germline V gene (reference sequence), are SEHNR and FQNEAQ. Measured from the cysteine to the phenylalanine, the CDR3 is 13 residues long. The read is trimmed to its CDR3 DNA, 39 bases read in frame from base 1. Sequenced material: PBMCs. The chain employs TRBV7-9 and TRBJ2-5, and 7 junctional nucleotides match TRBD2. The last part of the DNA fits TRBJ2-7 better; the J call may be wrong. The TCR sequence derives from a woman aged 18-29 years in good health and CMV-seronegative. The CDR3 region: CATAPGGLYEQYF. The DNA sequence reads TGTGCCACGGCGCCGGGGGGACTATACGAGCAGTACTTC.